This is a list of T cell receptor beta chains from one sample in a study of shared clonotypes between healthy human individuals. Profiling relied on immunoSEQ multiplex PCR, and the TCRdb table lists in-frame clones only, not all of them. The sample lists 1,400,000 or so clones; just under 99% were seen once. The specimen was naive CD4+ T cells sorted from blood. Receptors were obtained from a man aged 25-40 years in good health. Each CDR3 is given with its conserved first and last residue. A D gene is named only where the DNA matches it firmly. Clone sizes are given selectively: once, few, many, or a class where the clone is expanded.

-,once,TRBJ2-6,TRBV19,CASSSYSGANVLTF,TGTGCCAGTAGTTCCTACTCTGGGGCCAACGTCCTGACTTTC
TRBD1,-,TRBJ1-1,TRBV27,CASSLRDRGLTEAFF,TGTGCCAGCAGTTTAAGGGACAGGGGGCTCACTGAAGCTTTCTTT
TRBD1,-,TRBJ2-2,TRBV2,CASHASTGVRNTGELFF,TGTGCCAGCCACGCATCAACAGGGGTACGAAACACCGGGGAGCTGTTTTTT
TRBD2,-,TRBJ2-7,TRBV28,CASSTQLAGAYEQYF,TGTGCCAGCAGTACGCAACTAGCGGGAGCCTACGAGCAGTACTTC
TRBD1,-,TRBJ2-7,TRBV5-1,CASSAGQGASEQYF,TGCGCCAGCAGCGCCGGGCAGGGGGCAAGCGAGCAGTACTTC
TRBD2,-,TRBJ2-3,TRBV10-3,CAISWTTSGMYDTQYF,TGTGCCATCAGTTGGACGACTAGCGGGATGTATGATACGCAGTATTTT
TRBD1,-,TRBJ2-7,TRBV5-1,CASSGTGILEQYF,TGCGCCAGCAGCGGGACAGGAATCCTCGAGCAGTACTTC
-,-,TRBJ2-1,TRBV5-1,CASSFNGAGSYNEQFF,TGCGCCAGCAGCTTTAACGGGGCAGGGTCCTACAATGAGCAGTTCTTC
-,once,TRBJ2-3,TRBV10-3,CAISSPPGVIADTQYF,TGTGCCATCTCTTCCCCTCCCGGGGTGATCGCAGATACGCAGTATTTT
TRBD1,-,TRBJ1-4,TRBV28,CASSLDRVDEKLFF,TGTGCCAGCAGCCTAGACAGGGTCGATGAAAAACTGTTTTTT
-,-,TRBJ2-3,TRBV7-8,CASSYSRGTDTQYF,TGTGCCAGCAGCTATAGTCGGGGCACAGATACGCAGTATTTT
TRBD2,-,TRBJ2-1,TRBV7-2,CASSLVVAGYNEQFF,TGTGCCAGCAGCTTAGTTGTAGCGGGGTACAATGAGCAGTTCTTC
TRBD2,-,TRBJ2-3,TRBV27,CASSPGSAGDPTDTQYF,TGTGCCAGCAGTCCCGGTAGTGCGGGAGATCCCACAGATACGCAGTATTTT
-,-,TRBJ2-1,TRBV4-1,CASSQEINYNEQFF,TGCGCCAGCAGCCAAGAGATCAACTACAATGAGCAGTTCTTC
TRBD1,-,TRBJ2-5,TRBV7-2,CASSRQGLETQYF,TGTGCCAGCAGCCGACAGGGTTTAGAGACCCAGTACTTC
-,once,TRBJ2-1,TRBV9,CASSPFGRGDNEQFF,TGTGCCAGCAGCCCTTTCGGGAGAGGTGACAATGAGCAGTTCTTC
TRBD1,-,TRBJ2-5,TRBV27,CASSPTTGSRETQYF,TGTGCCAGCAGTCCTACGACAGGGTCCAGGGAGACCCAGTACTTC
-,-,TRBJ1-5,TRBV19,CASRTVMISNQPQHF,TGTGCCAGTAGGACGGTGATGATTAGCAATCAGCCCCAGCATTTT
TRBD1,once,TRBJ1-3,TRBV9,CASSVHPTTGQGESGNTIYF,TGTGCCAGCAGCGTACACCCCACCACCGGACAGGGAGAATCTGGAAACACCATATATTTT
-,-,TRBJ2-3,TRBV5-6,CASSLARSDTQYF,TGTGCCAGCAGCTTGGCGCGTTCCGATACGCAGTATTTT
-,once,TRBJ1-1,TRBV5-4,CASSLAGMKNTEAFF,TGTGCCAGCAGCTTGGCCGGCATGAAGAACACTGAAGCTTTCTTT
-,-,TRBJ2-3,TRBV9,CASSVESIKDTQYF,TGTGCCAGCAGCGTAGAATCGATCAAAGATACGCAGTATTTT
-,-,TRBJ2-3,TRBV5-1,CASSSLGQASTDTQYF,TGCGCCAGCAGCTCACTGGGACAAGCTAGCACAGATACGCAGTATTTT
-,-,TRBJ2-1,TRBV5-8,CASSLVGSPSYNEQFF,TGTGCCAGCAGCTTGGTTGGGTCACCCTCCTACAATGAGCAGTTCTTC
-,-,TRBJ2-2,TRBV5-1,CASSLQGTGELFF,TGCGCCAGCAGCTTACAGGGAACCGGGGAGCTGTTTTTT
TRBD2,-,TRBJ2-3,TRBV28,CASSLVEAGDVDTQYF,TGTGCCAGCAGCCTGGTGGAGGCGGGAGACGTAGATACGCAGTATTTT
-,-,TRBJ2-3,TRBV5-1,CASSLARGTESTDTQYF,TGCGCCAGCAGCTTGGCCCGTGGGACCGAGAGCACAGATACGCAGTATTTT
TRBD1,-,TRBJ1-3,TRBV7-9,CASRGTGAGNTIYF,TGTGCCAGCAGGGGGACAGGGGCCGGAAACACCATATATTTT
-,once,TRBJ2-1,TRBV9,CASSVATTYNEQFF,TGTGCCAGCAGCGTAGCCACTACCTACAATGAGCAGTTCTTC